Listed below are T cell receptor beta chains from one sample, sequenced in a study of T cell repertoires in cytomegalovirus infection. Each CDR3 protein is one row after TCRdb ran MiXCR on the reads. Seen here are 830,000 or so distinct CDR3 sequences, around a third observed once, and the top ten hold around 12%. No antigen has been assigned to these receptors. The sample was cultured CD8+ T cells from PBMCs, taken from culture after CMV antigen stimulation. These TCRs come from a human donor in good health (CMV status not recorded). Some clones in this sample may be carry-over from other donors' samples. Each CDR3 is given with its conserved first and last residue. Fields, in order: J gene, clone size, V gene, D gene, CDR3 DNA, CDR3 protein. A D gene is named only where the DNA matches it firmly. Clone sizes are given selectively: once, few, many, or a class where the clone is expanded.

TRBJ2-1 | . | TRBV7-7 | TRBD1 | TGTGCTAGCAGCATGACAGGGCGCGTCTCCTACAATGAGCAGTTCTTC | CASSMTGRVSYNEQFF
TRBJ1-2 | . | TRBV19 | TRBD1 | TGTGCCAGTAGTATGAGGACAGGGATCTATGGCTACACCTTC | CASSMRTGIYGYTF
TRBJ2-1 | few | TRBV24-1 | . | TGTGCCACCAGTGATAGGTTCAATGAGCAGTTCTTC | CATSDRFNEQFF
TRBJ1-2 | . | TRBV19 | TRBD1 | TGTGCCAGTGGGGGAGACGGGACAGATTATGGCTACACCTTC | CASGGDGTDYGYTF
TRBJ2-7 | once | TRBV7-9 | . | TGTGCCAGCAGCCCAACCTGGTCTTCCTACGAGCAGTACTTC | CASSPTWSSYEQYF
TRBJ1-2 | . | TRBV6-2/TRBV6-3 | . | TGTGCCAGCAGCTCCCGGCGTCGAGACAGCTATGGCTACACCTTC | CASSSRRRDSYGYTF
TRBJ2-1 | few | TRBV6-1 | TRBD2 | TGTGCCAGCACTTCGACTAGCGGGGTCTCCTACAATGAGCAGTTCTTC | CASTSTSGVSYNEQFF
TRBJ1-5 | . | TRBV4-1 | TRBD1 | TGCGCCAGCAGCCAAGTTACAGGGGAGCAGCCCCAGCATTTT | CASSQVTGEQPQHF
TRBJ2-1 | many | TRBV7-2 | TRBD1 | TGTGCCAGCAGCTTAGCCGGGACAGAACTGCTCAATGAGCAGTTCTTC | CASSLAGTELLNEQFF
TRBJ2-1 | many | TRBV7-2 | . | TGTGCCAGCAGCTTAGCCCCCTTGGGAATAGCCTACAATGAGCAGTTCTTC | CASSLAPLGIAYNEQFF
TRBJ1-2 | . | TRBV2 | TRBD1 | TGTGCCAGCAGCGATGGGGACAGGGAAGAGCATGGCTACACCTTC | CASSDGDREEHGYTF
TRBJ2-1 | . | TRBV20-1 | TRBD2 | TGCAGTGCTAGAGATTCGGGGGGAAGCTACAATGAGCAGTTCTTC | CSARDSGGSYNEQFF
TRBJ1-1 | . | TRBV5-1 | . | TGCGCCAGCATCGGACCCCAGGAAGCTTTCTTT | CASIGPQEAFF
TRBJ1-4 | few | TRBV7-9 | . | TGTGCCAGCAGCTCCCTTGACGAAAAACTGTTTTTT | CASSSLDEKLFF
TRBJ2-7 | many | TRBV7-6 | . | TGTGCCAGCAGCTTAGCTGTATCCTACGAGCAGTACTTC | CASSLAVSYEQYF
TRBJ2-7 | few | TRBV20-1 | TRBD2 | TGCAGTGCAATCCCGGAGGAACTAGCGTACGAGCAGTACTTC | CSAIPEELAYEQYF
TRBJ1-1 | . | TRBV28 | . | TGTGCCAGCAGACGGGGGACCCGGGACACTGAAGCTTTCTTT | CASRRGTRDTEAFF
TRBJ2-7 | few | TRBV4-1 | TRBD1 | TGCGCCAGCAGGGCGGGACAGGGGATAGCGGAGCAGTACTTC | CASRAGQGIAEQYF
TRBJ2-1 | . | TRBV18 | TRBD1 | TGTGCCAGCTCACCATGGCCCCCCGACAGGGGGGGAGAATACAATGAGCAGTTCTTC | CASSPWPPDRGGEYNEQFF
TRBJ2-7 | . | TRBV7-2 | . | TGTGCCAGCAGCTTGGGGACGGTCCTCTACGAGCAGTACTTC | CASSLGTVLYEQYF
TRBJ2-1 | few | TRBV4-1 | . | TGCGCCAGCACTCGAGGGGCCTCGAGCTCCTACAATGAGCAGTTCTTC | CASTRGASSSYNEQFF
TRBJ2-5 | . | TRBV5-1 | . | TGCGCCAGCAGTCCGTCCGGGACTGATATCCAAGAGACCCAGTACTTC | CASSPSGTDIQETQYF
TRBJ2-7 | . | TRBV14 | . | TGTGCCAGCAGCCAAGGACTGCGGGTGGGCGAGCAGTACTTC | CASSQGLRVGEQYF
TRBJ1-2 | . | TRBV12-5 | TRBD1 | TGTGCTAGTGGTTTGGGCAAGGGACAGATAAACTATGGCTACACCTTC | CASGLGKGQINYGYTF
TRBJ2-1 | . | TRBV19 | TRBD2 | TGTGCCAGCAGCGGGGGGGCATTCAATGAGCAGTTCTTC | CASSGGAFNEQFF
TRBJ2-2 | few | TRBV19 | TRBD1 | TGTGCCAGTAGTATCGGACAGGGGGTTGCCGGGGAGCTGTTTTTT | CASSIGQGVAGELFF
TRBJ1-6 | once | TRBV27 | . | TGTGCCAGCAGTCCCAGTGGGTATTTTAAGCCCCTCCACTTT | CASSPSGYFKPLHF
TRBJ1-5 | . | TRBV19 | . | TGTGCCAGTAGTACCCTAGACGGTTATAGCAATCAGCCCCAGCATTTT | CASSTLDGYSNQPQHF
TRBJ2-7 | few | TRBV19 | . | TGTGCCAGTAGCACGATAGGTGGTGGGGCGTTCGACTACGAGCAGTACTTC | CASSTIGGGAFDYEQYF
TRBJ2-2 | . | TRBV7-6 | . | TGTGCCAGCAGCTCCTGCAAAGGGGACACCGGGGAGCTGTTTTTT | CASSSCKGDTGELFF
TRBJ2-1 | . | TRBV4-1 | . | TGCGCCAGCAGCCAAGCGGCCTGGTCTAGCAACCATGAGCAGTTCTTC | CASSQAAWSSNHEQFF
TRBJ2-1 | few | TRBV4-3 | TRBD1 | TGCGCCAGCAGCCAGGGGACAGGGGGCGATGAGCAGTTCTTC | CASSQGTGGDEQFF
TRBJ1-2 | . | TRBV25-1 | . | TGTGCCAGCTCTCCAGGGAGTGAAGGCTACACCTTC | CASSPGSEGYTF
TRBJ1-2 | . | TRBV7-6 | . | TGTGCCAGCAGCCGGCCCCGGGCGGCTGGCTACACCTTC | CASSRPRAAGYTF
TRBJ1-3 | . | TRBV6-6 | . | TGTGCCAGCAGTTGGGACGGTGGAAACACCATATATTTT | CASSWDGGNTIYF
TRBJ2-1 | few | TRBV3-1 | . | TGTGCCAGCAGCCATTCGGGGTACAATGAGCAGTTCTTC | CASSHSGYNEQFF
TRBJ2-1 | many | TRBV7-8 | TRBD2 | TGTGCCAGCAGCCCTCTAGCGGGGGGGCCAGGCAATGAGCAGTTCTTC | CASSPLAGGPGNEQFF
TRBJ1-1 | . | TRBV5-1 | . | TGCGCCAGCAGCTTGGGGGTCCAGGGCGGCACTGAAGCTTTCTTT | CASSLGVQGGTEAFF
TRBJ2-1 | many | TRBV7-9 | . | TGTGCCAGCAGCTTAGCCCGGCGGCCCAGCTCCTACAATGAGCAGTTCTTC | CASSLARRPSSYNEQFF
TRBJ2-5 | . | TRBV27 | TRBD1 | TGTGCCAGCAGTCCGAGGACAGGGAGTAGTTTAGAGACCCAGTACTTC | CASSPRTGSSLETQYF
TRBJ1-1 | few | TRBV29-1 | . | TGCAGCGCGGAGAGGGGGACGGACACTGAAGCTTTCTTT | CSAERGTDTEAFF
TRBJ2-1 | few | TRBV12-3/TRBV12-4 | TRBD1 | TGTGCCAGCAGAAGACAGGGGGCCTACAATGAGCAGTTCTTC | CASRRQGAYNEQFF
TRBJ2-1 | . | TRBV12-3/TRBV12-4 | . | TGTGCCAGCAGTCCGAAGGACAGATACTACAATGAGCAGTTCTTC | CASSPKDRYYNEQFF
TRBJ2-4 | . | TRBV15 | . | TGTGCCACCAGCAGGTCAAGAGGGGCCAAAAACATTCAGTACTTC | CATSRSRGAKNIQYF
TRBJ2-1 | . | TRBV27 | . | TGTGCCAGCAGTATAGACCTTTACAATGAGCAGTTCTTC | CASSIDLYNEQFF
TRBJ1-4 | few | TRBV6-5 | . | TGTGCCAGCAGTTACTCTCCCGCGGCGGAAAAACTGTTTTTT | CASSYSPAAEKLFF
TRBJ1-5 | many | TRBV29-1 | TRBD1 | TGCAGCGTTGCAGGGGGAGGCAATCAGCCCCAGCATTTT | CSVAGGGNQPQHF
TRBJ2-1 | . | TRBV2 | . | TGTGCCAGCAGTGAAGCCCGTAGCTCTAGCTCCTACAATGAGCAGTTCTTC | CASSEARSSSSYNEQFF
TRBJ2-1 | few | TRBV4-3 | . | TGCGCCAGCAGCCAAGGCGGACGGCCGGCAAATGAGCAGTTCTTC | CASSQGGRPANEQFF